Below, 28 T cell receptor beta chains from the same sample are listed, as sequenced in a study of blood T cells in healthy people across ages. A second PCR, run for 7 to 11 cycles, used a sample-barcoded 5' primer plus a J-beta primer mix. TCRdb re-called the 5' RACE reads with MiXCR, one entry per CDR3 protein. The table shows 710,000 or so distinct CDR3 sequences, with approximately 21% occurring only once. Sequencing input: blood. The receptors here all came from a man aged 65-85 years in good health.

In its sample, this clonotype was seen a few times. The chain uses TRBV7-9 and TRBJ2-7; D is unresolved. Germline assignment: CDR1 SEHNR and CDR2 FQNEAQ (reference sequence). Trimming pared 5 bases from V and 2 bases from J, leaving 13 bases between. The CDR3 length is 14 residues. The CDR3 loop is CASSPLVQAYEQYV. In DNA, the CDR3 is TGTGCCAGCAGCCCACTCGTCCAGGCCTACGAGCAGTACGTC.

The chain has TRBV19 and TRBJ2-4; weak D call: TRBD1 (6 bases). Germline V gene lookup returns CDR1 LNHDA and CDR2 SQIVND (reference sequence). V lost 5 bases and J lost 9, with 14 bases in between. The CDR3 extends over 13 amino acids. The CDR3 sequence is CASSSKARGIQYF. As DNA, the CDR3 is TGTGCCAGTAGTTCCAAAGCCAGGGGCATTCAGTACTTC.

The rearrangement uses TRBV28 and TRBJ2-7; the D gene is possibly TRBD1 (6 bases). Germline loops: CDR1 MDHEN, CDR2 SYDVKM. Deletions cut 5 bases from V and 1 base from J, with 15 bases between. The CDR3 extends over 15 amino acids. The DNA for the CDR3 is TGTGCCAGCAGTCCTCAGGGACACAGTTCCTACGAGCAGTACTTC. Its protein is CASSPQGHSSYEQYF.

This chain links TRBV28 with TRBJ2-7; D call uncertain. The CDR3 contains 14 residues. Trimming pared 6 bases from V and 5 bases from J, leaving 17 bases between. CDR1 and CDR2 (germline): MDHEN, SYDVKM. CDR3 sequence reads: CASRPHTSRDEQYV. The CDR3 DNA is TGTGCCAGCAGACCGCACACCAGTCGGGACGAGCAGTACGTC.

The rearrangement joins TRBV3-1 to TRBJ2-1, with 9 nucleotides matching TRBD2. CDR1 is LGHDT, CDR2 YNNKEL, per germline (reference sequence). J was trimmed by 4 bases and V by 4 bases; bases with no gene match: 5. The CDR3 length is 15 residues. The CDR3 nucleotides read TGTGCCAGCAGCCTGGGACTAGCCCAGTACAATGAGCAGTTCTTC. This gives the protein CASSLGLAQYNEQFF.

The chain recombines TRBV5-4 with TRBJ2-5; a possible D gene is TRBD1 (6 bases). Between the trimmed V and J ends, which lost 0 bases and 2 bases, there was a span of 17 bases. Per the germline V gene, CDR1 is SGHNT and CDR2 is YYREEE (reference sequence). The CDR3 spans 17 residues. The CDR3 loop is CASSLVRDRNPQETQYF. The CDR3 DNA sequence: TGTGCCAGCAGCTTGGTCCGAGACAGGAACCCTCAAGAGACCCAGTACTTC.

The chain is built from TRBV12-3 or TRBV12-4 and TRBJ1-2; 7 bases agree with TRBD1. Unmatched junction bases numbered 5, after V lost 3 bases and J lost 4 bases. The CDR3 totals 14 residues. The DNA for the CDR3 is TGTGCCAGCAGTTTGCAACAGGGGCCCTATGGCTACACCTTC. Translating it yields CASSLQQGPYGYTF.

This clonotype was seen a few times. The V and J genes are TRBV5-8 and TRBJ1-6; maybe TRBD1 (5 bases). V shed 0 bases and J shed 5 bases, with 15 bases lying between them. CDR3 length: 17 residues. Germline loops: CDR1 SGHTS, CDR2 YDEGEE. The CDR3 spells CASSLVFGTGNNSPLHF. The CDR3 coding sequence is TGTGCCAGCAGCTTGGTTTTTGGGACCGGCAATAATTCACCCCTCCACTTT.

Only a few counts were recorded for this clonotype. The junction shows a germline mismatch at one end, possibly a read error. The J gene is TRBJ2-6, the V gene TRBV20-1; D possibly corresponds to TRBD1 (5 bases). Germline lookup yields CDR1 DFQATT and CDR2 SNEGSKA (reference sequence). This CDR3 spans 14 amino acids. The CDR3: CSARESSGANVPTF. CDR3 in DNA: TGCAGTGCTAGAGAGAGCTCTGGGGCCAACGTCCCGACTTTC.

In its sample, this clonotype was seen a few times. The chain combines TRBV27 with TRBJ2-3, with TRBD1 identical over 9 bases. CDR1 is MNHEY, CDR2 SMNVEV, per germline (reference sequence). CDR3 length: 16 amino acids. The J segment lost 6 bases and the V segment lost 5 bases, leaving 12 bases of the junction unmatched. The CDR3 here is CASSPIGQGTSDTQYF. The CDR3 DNA follows: TGTGCCAGCAGTCCCATTGGACAGGGGACAAGTGATACGCAGTATTTT.

This clonotype was recorded at least ten times. This chain uses TRBV7-8 with TRBJ1-2, with a weak D call TRBD1 (5 bases). Germline CDR1 reads SGHVS; CDR2 reads FQNEAQ. CDR3 size: 15 residues. V lost 5 bases and J 8 bases, leaving 21 bases between the germline ends. The CDR3 region is CASSPRDRLMMGYTF. In DNA form, the CDR3 reads TGTGCCAGCAGCCCTCGGGACCGCCTAATGATGGGCTACACCTTC.

The chain employs TRBV21-1 and TRBJ2-7. TRBV21-1 is a listed pseudogene. The CDR3 runs 15 residues. The CDR3 spells CASSKDSSPWYEQYV. CDR3 sequence (DNA): TGTGCCAGCAGCAAAGACTCCAGCCCGTGGTACGAGCAGTACGTC.

This clonotype was observed a few times. The CDR3 DNA sequence: TGTGCCAGCAGTAGCCGTGACTTCCGCTCCTACAATGAGCAGTTCTTC. Amino acid sequence: CASSSRDFRSYNEQFF. The chain couples TRBV28 to TRBJ2-1, with D hard to call. The ends were cut back, 5 bases at V and 0 bases at J, with 14 bases in the middle. Germline assignment: CDR1 MDHEN and CDR2 SYDVKM. This CDR3 region has 16 residues.

This clonotype was counted between two and nine times. The chain joins TRBV12-3 or TRBV12-4 to TRBJ1-2; the D is unclear. This CDR3 contains 14 residues. The germline V and J ends were trimmed by 5 bases and 8 bases, with 18 bases remaining between them. The CDR3 reads CASSPTVPVRGYTF. CDR3 DNA sequence: TGTGCCAGCAGTCCCACCGTACCCGTTAGGGGCTACACCTTC.

This clonotype was counted ten times or more. Sequence at one end of the junction differs from germline and may be a read error. J is TRBJ2-5 and V is TRBV5-1, with D possibly called TRBD1 or TRBD2 (5 bases each). This CDR3 region has 14 residues. Germline CDR1 reads SGHRS; CDR2 reads YFSETQ. CDR3 amino acids: CASSLGTVQETQYF. The CDR3 nucleotides read TGTGCCAGCAGCTTAGGGACGGTCCAAGAGACCCAGTACTTC.

With regard to this clonotype: The junction shows a germline mismatch at one end, possibly a read error. The chain recombines TRBV29-1 with TRBJ1-2, with D possibly being TRBD1 (5 bases). CDR1 and CDR2 (germline): SQVTM, ANQGSEA. The CDR3 covers 12 residues. DNA of the CDR3: TGCAGCGTTGGACAGATTGCCTATAGCTACACCTTC. Protein: CSVGQIAYSYTF.

The sample holds many counts of this clonotype. V gene TRBV29-1 combines with J gene TRBJ2-2; 7 bases fit TRBD2. V was clipped by 6 bases and J by 0 bases; unmatched bases: 7. CDR3 length: 15 residues. Per germline, CDR1 SQVTM and CDR2 ANQGSEA. The CDR3 loop is CSVRTGGTNTGELFF. CDR3 DNA: TGCAGCGTACGCACGGGGGGAACGAACACCGGGGAGCTGTTTTTT.

This clonotype was seen only a few times. The gene calls are TRBV6-1 and TRBJ1-1; D is ambiguous. V lost 6 bases and J lost 0, with 17 bases in between. The CDR3 extends over 16 amino acids. From germline, CDR1 is MNHNS and CDR2 SASEGT. CDR3 bases: TGTGCCAGCAGATTAACGCTTGGTGGGGTGAACACTGAAGCTTTCTTT. Protein: CASRLTLGGVNTEAFF.

In this sample, this clonotype turned up a few times. The chain recombines TRBV20-1 with TRBJ2-5; D tentatively reads TRBD1 or TRBD2 (6 bases each). CDR1 DFQATT and CDR2 SNEGSKA come from the germline V gene (reference sequence). V was trimmed by 6 bases and J by 2 bases, leaving 16 bases between them. The CDR3 runs to 14 residues. The CDR3 here is CSASLGGQQETQYF. The CDR3 DNA reads TGCAGTGCCAGCCTCGGGGGACAACAAGAGACCCAGTACTTC.

The rearrangement links TRBV24-1 to TRBJ1-2; D uncertain. The CDR3 covers 14 residues. Per the germline V gene, CDR1 is KGHDR and CDR2 is SFDVKD. The V end was cut by 3 bases, the J end by 2 bases, with 9 bases between. The CDR3 nucleotides read TGTGCCACCAGTGATGAACAGATGAACTATGGCTACACCTTC. Translation: CATSDEQMNYGYTF.

There are a few counts of this clonotype. The V call is TRBV29-1, the J call TRBJ1-1; D unresolved. The V and J ends lost 2 bases and 3 bases respectively, with 10 bases between them. There are 13 residues in the CDR3. Germline CDR1 SQVTM, CDR2 ANQGSEA. CDR3 in DNA: TGCAGCGTTGAATTTGGCAGTTACACTGAAGCTTTCTTT. As protein: CSVEFGSYTEAFF.

The count of this clonotype is one. An end of the junction differs from the germline gene, which may be a read error. The rearrangement joins TRBV7-9 to TRBJ2-5; D is perhaps TRBD2 (6 bases). This CDR3 has 17 amino acids. The germline gives CDR1 SEHNR, CDR2 FQNEAQ (reference sequence). Here the CDR3 reads CASSPMGLARIQQTQYF. The CDR3 nucleotides are TGTGCCAGCAGCCCCATGGGGCTAGCGAGAATCCAACAGACCCAGTACTTC.

The chain employs TRBV12-3 or TRBV12-4 and TRBJ1-1; unclear D gene. The germline V and J ends were trimmed by 4 bases and 0 bases, with 18 bases remaining between them. There are 17 residues in the CDR3. The CDR3 nucleotides read TGTGCCAGCAGTTCCCAGACTCTAAGGCCGCTGAACACTGAAGCTTTCTTT. Encoded protein: CASSSQTLRPLNTEAFF.

This clonotype came up a few times. The rearrangement joins TRBV5-1 to TRBJ2-1; maybe TRBD1 (5 bases). V gave up 0 bases and J gave up 4 bases, with 8 bases separating them. Germline V gene lookup returns CDR1 SGHRS and CDR2 YFSETQ. The CDR3 spans 14 residues. CDR3 amino acids: CASSLDRSYNEQFF. The CDR3, as DNA: TGCGCCAGCAGCTTGGACAGGTCGTACAATGAGCAGTTCTTC.

The chain joins TRBV27 to TRBJ2-3; TRBD2 matches at 7 bases. Trimming removed 5 bases from V and 9 bases from J; junction bases left unmatched: 17. Germline values: CDR1 MNHEY, CDR2 SMNVEV (reference sequence). The CDR3 is 16 amino acids. The CDR3 reads CASSTPGLVYRKTQYF. In nucleotides, the CDR3 is TGTGCCAGCAGTACCCCCGGACTAGTTTACAGAAAGACGCAGTATTTT.

This clonotype was detected many times. This sequence joins TRBV6-2 or TRBV6-3 and TRBJ2-5; possible D gene TRBD1, 6 bases. CDR3 length: 15 residues. V lost 2 bases and J 1 base, leaving 11 bases between the germline ends. CDR1 and CDR2 (germline): MNHEY, SVGEGT. The CDR3 is CASSYDRTLQETQYF. The CDR3 region has the DNA TGTGCCAGCAGTTACGACAGGACGCTCCAAGAGACCCAGTACTTC.

The chain combines TRBV4-3 with TRBJ2-5; perhaps TRBD1 as D (6 bases). The J call may be faulty, since TRBJ2-1 better matches the DNA end. This CDR3 has 16 amino acids. CDR1 is LGHNA and CDR2 is YSLEER in the germline V gene. Here the CDR3 reads CASSQVLGGSRHEQFF. The CDR3 DNA is TGCGCCAGCAGCCAAGTCTTAGGGGGTTCTCGGCATGAGCAGTTCTTC.

The chain links TRBV7-2 to TRBJ1-1; D unclear. The V and J ends lost 5 bases and 0 bases respectively, with 13 bases between them. The CDR3 extends over 15 amino acids. CDR1 is SGHTA and CDR2 is FQGNSA in the germline V gene. CDR3 amino acids: CASSRSPTMNTEAFF. Written as DNA, the CDR3 is TGTGCCAGCAGCCGATCACCGACTATGAACACTGAAGCTTTCTTT.